The clone carrying this T cell receptor beta chain has just a few counts. The junction differs from germline at one of its ends, possibly a read error. TCRdb reanalysed the 5' RACE reads using MiXCR and keeps one entry per CDR3 protein. The data contain roughly 150,000 distinct CDR3 sequences, roughly 8% of them singletons. The CDR3 totals 12 residues. Per the germline V gene, CDR1 is KGHDR and CDR2 is SFDVKD. The source of the sample is a study of T cells after yellow fever vaccination. The chain is built from TRBV24-1 and TRBJ2-1, with D perhaps matching TRBD1 (6 bases). This TCR derives from a man aged 30 to 45 who received the YFV17D yellow fever vaccine. The starting material was CD4+ T cells sorted from PBMCs, obtained 5 days after the yellow fever booster vaccination. CDR3 coding DNA: TGTGCCACCAGTAATTTTAGGGGGAAGCAGTTCTTC. As protein: CATSNFRGKQFF.